This T cell receptor beta chain stems from a study of T-cell reconstitution after alpha-beta-depleted transplantation in children. With respect to this clonotype: Antigen unknown.

TCRbeta library preparation incorporated unique molecular identifiers. A single record per CDR3 protein comes from TCRdb applying MiXCR to the PCR reads. This sample yields 300,000 to 350,000 distinct CDR3 sequences, of which more than 20% are seen a single time; around 9.9% belongs to the top ten. Study-level results: At day 60, the high TCRbeta diversity found in some patients originated from recipient T cells and thymic progenitors that had survived. Several hundred graft clones that had expanded were reportedly the source of alpha-beta T cells about two months after transplant. Diversity and T-cell counts at one year after transplant derived mostly from new T cells.

The CDR3 spans 14 residues. V gave up 5 bases and J gave up 4 bases, with 12 bases separating them. The germline gives CDR1 SGHTA, CDR2 FQGNSA. The clonotype was recovered from a male patient between 5 and 17 years old who had a stem cell transplant for acute lymphoblastic leukemia, so the T cells may come from the graft donor. Sample: PBMCs, mostly from graft donor cells, taken 180 days after TCRalphabeta/CD19-depleted stem cell transplant. V usage is TRBV7-2 and J usage is TRBJ1-5; D unclear. CDR3 protein: CASSLPNGNQPQHF. In DNA form, the CDR3 reads TGTGCCAGCAGCCTTCCAAACGGGAATCAGCCCCAGCATTTT.